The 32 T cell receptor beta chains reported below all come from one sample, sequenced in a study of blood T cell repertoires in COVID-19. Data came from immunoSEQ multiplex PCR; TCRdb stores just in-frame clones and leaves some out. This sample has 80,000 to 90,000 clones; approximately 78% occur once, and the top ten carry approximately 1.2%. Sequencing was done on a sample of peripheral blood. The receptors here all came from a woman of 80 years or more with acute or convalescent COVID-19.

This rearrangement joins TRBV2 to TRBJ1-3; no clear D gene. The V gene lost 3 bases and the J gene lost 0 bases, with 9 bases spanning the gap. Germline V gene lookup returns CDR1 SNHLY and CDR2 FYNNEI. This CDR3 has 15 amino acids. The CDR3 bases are TGTGCCAGCAGTGATGACACCTACTCTGGAAACACCATATATTTT. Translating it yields CASSDDTYSGNTIYF.

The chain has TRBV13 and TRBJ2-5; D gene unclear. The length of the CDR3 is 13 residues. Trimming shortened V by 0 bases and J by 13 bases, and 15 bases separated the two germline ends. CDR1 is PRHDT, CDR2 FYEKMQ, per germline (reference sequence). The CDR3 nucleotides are TGTGCCAGCAGCTTAGGGCTAACGGGTAAACCGTACTTC. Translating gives CASSLGLTGKPYF. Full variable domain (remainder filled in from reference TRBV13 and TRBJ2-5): AAGVIQSPRHLIKEKRETATLKCYPIPRHDTVYWYQQGPGQDPQFLISFYEKMQSDKGSIPDRFSAQQFSDYHSELNMSSLELGDSALYFCASSLGLTGKPYFGPGTRLLVL.

The CDR3, as DNA: TGTGCCAGCAGCCCCCTAGCGGGATCCTACAATGAGCAGTTCTTC. Protein sequence: CASSPLAGSYNEQFF. V usage is TRBV7-9 and J usage is TRBJ2-1; 9 bases fit TRBD2. The CDR3 covers 15 residues. CDR1 and CDR2 from the germline V gene are SEHNR and FQNEAQ (reference sequence). The junction had 3 bases not matched to a gene; V was cut back by 5 bases and J by 1 base.

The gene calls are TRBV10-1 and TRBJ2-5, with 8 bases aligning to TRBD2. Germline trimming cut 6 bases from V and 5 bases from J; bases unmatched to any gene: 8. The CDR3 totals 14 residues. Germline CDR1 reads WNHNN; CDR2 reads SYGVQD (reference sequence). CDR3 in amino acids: CASSYGLARETQYF. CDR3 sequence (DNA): TGCGCCAGCAGCTACGGACTAGCACGGGAGACCCAGTACTTC.

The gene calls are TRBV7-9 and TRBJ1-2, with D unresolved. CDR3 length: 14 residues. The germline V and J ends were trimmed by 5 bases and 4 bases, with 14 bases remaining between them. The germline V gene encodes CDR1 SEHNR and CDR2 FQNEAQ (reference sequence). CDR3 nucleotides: TGTGCCAGCAGCCCAGGCAGCGGTGTCTATGGCTACACCTTC. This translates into CASSPGSGVYGYTF.

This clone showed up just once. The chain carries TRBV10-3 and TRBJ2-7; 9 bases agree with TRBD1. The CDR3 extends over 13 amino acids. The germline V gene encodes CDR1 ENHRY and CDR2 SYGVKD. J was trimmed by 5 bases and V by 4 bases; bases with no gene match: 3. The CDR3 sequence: CAISGTGVNEQYF. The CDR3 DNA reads TGTGCCATCAGTGGGACAGGGGTTAACGAGCAGTACTTC.

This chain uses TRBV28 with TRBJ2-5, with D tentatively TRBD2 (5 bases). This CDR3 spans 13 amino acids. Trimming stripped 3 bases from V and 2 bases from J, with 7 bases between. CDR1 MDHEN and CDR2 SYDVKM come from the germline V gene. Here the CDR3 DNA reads TGTGCCAGCAGTTTCGGGATACAAGAGACCCAGTACTTC. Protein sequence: CASSFGIQETQYF.

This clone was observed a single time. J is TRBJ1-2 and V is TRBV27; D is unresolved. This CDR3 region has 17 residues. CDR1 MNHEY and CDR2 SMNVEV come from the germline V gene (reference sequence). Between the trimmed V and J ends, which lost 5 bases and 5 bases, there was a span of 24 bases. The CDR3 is CASSPNPGSAREYGYTF. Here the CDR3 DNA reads TGTGCCAGCAGTCCCAACCCCGGGTCTGCCCGGGAATATGGCTACACCTTC.

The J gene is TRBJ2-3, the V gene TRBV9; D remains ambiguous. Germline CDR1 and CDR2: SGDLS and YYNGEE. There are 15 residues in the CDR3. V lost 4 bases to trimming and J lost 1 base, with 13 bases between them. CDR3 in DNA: TGTGCCAGCAGCCTCTCAGGTTTTGGCACAGATACGCAGTATTTT. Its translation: CASSLSGFGTDTQYF.

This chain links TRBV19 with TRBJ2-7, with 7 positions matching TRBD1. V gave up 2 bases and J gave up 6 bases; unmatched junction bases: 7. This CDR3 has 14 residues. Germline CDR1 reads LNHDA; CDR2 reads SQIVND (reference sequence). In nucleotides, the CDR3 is TGTGCCAGTAGTATAACCGAGACAGGGACCGAGCAGTACTTC. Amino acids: CASSITETGTEQYF.

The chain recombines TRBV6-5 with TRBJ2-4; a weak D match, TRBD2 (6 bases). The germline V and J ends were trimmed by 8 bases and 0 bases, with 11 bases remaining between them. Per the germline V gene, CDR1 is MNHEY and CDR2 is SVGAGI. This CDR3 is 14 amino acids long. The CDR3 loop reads CASHPGEAKNIQYF. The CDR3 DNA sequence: TGTGCCAGCCACCCGGGAGAAGCCAAAAACATTCAGTACTTC.

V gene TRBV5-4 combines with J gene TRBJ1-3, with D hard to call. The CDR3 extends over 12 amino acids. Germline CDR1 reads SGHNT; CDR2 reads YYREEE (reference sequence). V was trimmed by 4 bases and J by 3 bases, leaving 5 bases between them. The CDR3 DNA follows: TGTGCCAGCAGCCTTCGTGGAAACACCATATATTTT. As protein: CASSLRGNTIYF.

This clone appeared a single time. CDR3 loop: CASSGTGDSGNTIYF. The CDR3 coding sequence is TGTGCCAGCTCCGGGACAGGGGACTCTGGAAACACCATATATTTT. V gene TRBV18 combines with J gene TRBJ1-3; 10 nucleotides line up with TRBD1. CDR1 and CDR2 from the germline V gene are KGHSH and LQKENI. The CDR3 covers 15 residues. The V segment lost 6 bases and the J segment 0 bases; nucleotides outside the gene matches: 2. Combining the CDR3 with reference TRBV18 and TRBJ1-3 gives the whole variable domain NAGVMQNPRHLVRRRGQEARLRCSPMKGHSHVYWYRQLPEEGLKFMVYLQKENIIDESGMPKERFSAEFPKEGPSILRIQQVVRGDSAAYFCASSGTGDSGNTIYFGEGSWLTVV.

Here the CDR3 DNA reads TGTGCCACCAGCGCGCTGACCGGGACAGGGACTCAGCCCCAGCATTTT. This codes for CATSALTGTGTQPQHF. V is TRBV15 and J is TRBJ1-5; TRBD1 aligns across 9 bases. The germline gives CDR1 LNHNV, CDR2 YYDKDF (reference sequence). Trimming cost V 5 bases and J 6 bases; bases outside gene matches: 11. The CDR3 is 16 residues long.

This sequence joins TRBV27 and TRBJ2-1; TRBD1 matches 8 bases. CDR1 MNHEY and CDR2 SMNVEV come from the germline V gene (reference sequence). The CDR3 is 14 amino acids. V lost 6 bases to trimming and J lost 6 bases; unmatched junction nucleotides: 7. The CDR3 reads CASSPDREVNEQFF. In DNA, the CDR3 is TGTGCCAGCAGCCCGGACAGGGAGGTCAATGAGCAGTTCTTC.

In DNA, the CDR3 is TGCGCCAGCAGCTCGGGGTGGGATGGCTACACCTTC. Its protein is CASSSGWDGYTF. This chain connects TRBV5-1 to TRBJ1-2; D not certain. Germline-derived CDR1 and CDR2 are SGHRS and YFSETQ. V was trimmed by 3 bases and J by 6 bases, leaving 9 bases between them. The CDR3 has 12 amino acids.

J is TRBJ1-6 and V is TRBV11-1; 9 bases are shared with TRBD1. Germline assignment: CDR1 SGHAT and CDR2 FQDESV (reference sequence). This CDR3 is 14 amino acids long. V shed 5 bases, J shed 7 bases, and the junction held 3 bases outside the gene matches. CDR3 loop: CASSPGTGNSPLHF. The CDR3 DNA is TGTGCCAGCAGCCCCGGGACAGGGAATTCACCCCTCCACTTT.

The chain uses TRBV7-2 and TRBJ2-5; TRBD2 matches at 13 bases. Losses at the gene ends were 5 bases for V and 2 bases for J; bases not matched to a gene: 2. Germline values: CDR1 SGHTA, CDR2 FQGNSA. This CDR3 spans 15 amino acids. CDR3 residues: CASSTGLAGQETQYF. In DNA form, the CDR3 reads TGTGCCAGCAGCACGGGACTAGCGGGACAAGAGACCCAGTACTTC.

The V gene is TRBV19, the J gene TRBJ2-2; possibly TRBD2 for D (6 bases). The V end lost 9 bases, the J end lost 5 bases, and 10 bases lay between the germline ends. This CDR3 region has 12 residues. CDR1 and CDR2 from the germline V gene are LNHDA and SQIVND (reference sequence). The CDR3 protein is CASRGGTGELFF. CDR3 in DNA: TGTGCCAGCCGTGGGGGGACCGGGGAGCTGTTTTTT.

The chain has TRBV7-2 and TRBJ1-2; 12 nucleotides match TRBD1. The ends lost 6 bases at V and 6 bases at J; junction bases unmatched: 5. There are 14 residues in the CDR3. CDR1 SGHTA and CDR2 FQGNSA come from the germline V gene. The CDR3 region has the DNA TGTGCCAGCAGGCGGGACAGGGGGCTTCATGGCTACACCTTC. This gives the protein CASRRDRGLHGYTF.

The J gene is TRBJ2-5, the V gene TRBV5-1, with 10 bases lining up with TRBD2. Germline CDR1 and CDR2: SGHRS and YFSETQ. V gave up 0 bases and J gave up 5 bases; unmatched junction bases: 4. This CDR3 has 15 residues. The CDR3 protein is CASSLGAGGDETQYF. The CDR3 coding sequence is TGCGCCAGCAGCTTGGGAGCGGGAGGGGATGAGACCCAGTACTTC.

DNA of the CDR3: TGTGCCGGATCTAGCGCCCGCGATACGCAGTATTTT. It codes for CAGSSARDTQYF. The V and J genes are TRBV5-4 and TRBJ2-3, with D possibly TRBD2 on 6 matching bases. Germline V lookup: CDR1 SGHNT, CDR2 YYREEE (reference sequence). The CDR3 covers 12 residues. V was shortened by 10 bases and J by 6 bases, with 15 bases between the two germline ends.

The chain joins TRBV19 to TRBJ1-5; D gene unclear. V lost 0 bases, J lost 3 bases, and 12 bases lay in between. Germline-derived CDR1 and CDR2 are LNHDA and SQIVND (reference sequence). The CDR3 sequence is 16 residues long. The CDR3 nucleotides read TGTGCCAGTAGTATAGAGGGTCGCGGGGTCAATCAGCCCCAGCATTTT. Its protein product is CASSIEGRGVNQPQHF.

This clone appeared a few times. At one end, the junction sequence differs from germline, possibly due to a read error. The CDR3 loop reads CASSYSGEGGYTF. The CDR3 nucleotides are TGTGCCAGCAGCTACTCAGGGGAAGGAGGCTACACCTTC. The V and J genes are TRBV6-5 and TRBJ1-2; D possibly corresponds to TRBD1 (6 bases). The CDR3 length is 13 residues. Germline CDR1 is MNHEY and CDR2 is SVGAGI.

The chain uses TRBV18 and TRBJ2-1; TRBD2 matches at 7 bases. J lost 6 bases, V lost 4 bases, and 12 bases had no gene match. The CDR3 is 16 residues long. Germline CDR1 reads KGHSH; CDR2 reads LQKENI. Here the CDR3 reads CASSLGWGEGPNEQFF. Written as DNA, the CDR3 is TGTGCCAGCTCACTCGGATGGGGGGAGGGCCCCAATGAGCAGTTCTTC.

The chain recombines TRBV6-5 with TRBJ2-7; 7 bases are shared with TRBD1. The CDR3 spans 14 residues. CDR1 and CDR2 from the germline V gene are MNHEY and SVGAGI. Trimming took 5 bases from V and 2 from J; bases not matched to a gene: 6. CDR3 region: CASSLQGVTYEQYF. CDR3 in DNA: TGTGCCAGCAGTCTCCAGGGGGTAACCTACGAGCAGTACTTC.

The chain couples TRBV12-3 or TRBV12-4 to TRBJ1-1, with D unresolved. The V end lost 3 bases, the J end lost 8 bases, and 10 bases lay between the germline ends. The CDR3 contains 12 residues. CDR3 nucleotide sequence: TGTGCCAGCAGTTTTAGTTCCCCGGAAGCTTTCTTT. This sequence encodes CASSFSSPEAFF.

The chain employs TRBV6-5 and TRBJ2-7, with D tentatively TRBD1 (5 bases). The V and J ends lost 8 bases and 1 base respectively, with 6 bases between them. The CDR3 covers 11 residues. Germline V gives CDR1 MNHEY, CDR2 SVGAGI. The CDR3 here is CASQGSYEQYF. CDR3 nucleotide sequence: TGTGCCAGCCAGGGTTCCTACGAGCAGTACTTC.

The CDR3: CASSRLAATYNEQFF. CDR3 DNA: TGTGCCAGTAGTCGACTAGCGGCCACCTACAATGAGCAGTTCTTC. The V gene is TRBV19, the J gene TRBJ2-1; 9 positions match TRBD2. The CDR3 is 15 residues long. Germline V lookup: CDR1 LNHDA, CDR2 SQIVND (reference sequence). Losses at the gene ends were 5 bases for V and 2 bases for J; bases not matched to a gene: 4.

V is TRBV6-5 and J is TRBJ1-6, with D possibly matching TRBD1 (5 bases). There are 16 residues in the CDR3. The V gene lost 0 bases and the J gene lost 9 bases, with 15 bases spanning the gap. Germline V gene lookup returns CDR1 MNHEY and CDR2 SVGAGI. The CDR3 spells CASSYSPGGLRSPLHF. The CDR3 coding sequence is TGTGCCAGCAGTTACTCACCTGGGGGACTCCGTTCACCCCTCCACTTT.

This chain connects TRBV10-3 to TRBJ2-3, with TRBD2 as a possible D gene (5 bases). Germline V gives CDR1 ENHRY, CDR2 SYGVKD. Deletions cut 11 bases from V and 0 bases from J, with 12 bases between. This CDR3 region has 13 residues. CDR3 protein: CAASGPSTDTQYF. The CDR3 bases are TGTGCCGCCAGCGGTCCTAGCACAGATACGCAGTATTTT.

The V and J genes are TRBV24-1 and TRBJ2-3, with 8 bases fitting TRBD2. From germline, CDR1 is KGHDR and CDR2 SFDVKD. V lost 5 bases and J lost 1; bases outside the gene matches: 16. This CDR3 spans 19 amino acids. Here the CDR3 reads CATSGRAQGSGGGTDTQYF. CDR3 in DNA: TGTGCCACCAGTGGCAGGGCGCAGGGGAGCGGGGGAGGCACAGATACGCAGTATTTT.